A single TCR beta chain is shown here with its context. Its antigen is not identified. The CDR3 totals 14 residues. V shed 0 bases and J shed 6 bases, with 13 bases lying between them. The germline gives CDR1 SGHNT, CDR2 YYREEE (reference sequence). The source of the sample is a study of Ad26.COV2.S vaccination and SARS-CoV-2 variants. Whole-study findings and limits: Possibly, TCR breadth and depth analyses underestimated total T cell responses.

The assay was immunoSEQ multiplex PCR, and TCRdb's table has in-frame clones only and misses some. The sample lists over 100,000 clones, around three quarters occurring once. The chain uses TRBV5-4 and TRBJ2-7; perhaps D is TRBD1 or TRBD2 (5 bases each). Sequences were derived from peripheral blood, sampled after recovery from COVID-19. This TCR was recovered from a human donor who had recovered from COVID-19. The CDR3 is CASSLDRDGTEQYF. The CDR3 nucleotides are TGTGCCAGCAGCTTGGACCGGGACGGCACCGAGCAGTACTTC.